Below are 16 T cell receptor beta chains sequenced from a single sample in a study of Ad26.COV2.S vaccination and SARS-CoV-2 variants (dated by TCRdb to the early 2020s). The sample's treatment or condition label, decoded: some 19 received Ad26.COV2.S at low or high dose, single or two shots; about 5 received placebo; per-sample allocation not given. Repertoires of vaccine and placebo recipients were sequenced from samples collected on day 63 after the first injection. Receptor amplification or capture employed the immunoSEQ multiplex PCR assay. TCRdb stores this immuneACCESS table with in-frame sequences only. Part of the clones is absent; in the studies checked, under half of the shortfall reflects unresolved V genes, and no reason is known for the rest. The sample table shows 350,000 to 450,000 clones, and around 92% are seen once. The top ten constitute around 1.7% of the sample. Material: peripheral blood, obtained in a trial of Ad26.COV2.S vaccine versus placebo. These receptors were collected from a person aged 18-60 years who received the Ad26.COV2.S COVID-19 vaccine or a placebo.

The chain links TRBV9 to TRBJ1-5; D uncertain. The length of the CDR3 is 13 residues. Germline assignment: CDR1 SGDLS and CDR2 YYNGEE. The V end was cut by 3 bases, the J end by 3 bases, with 7 bases between. CDR3 residues: CASSAQINQPQHF. The CDR3 DNA is TGTGCCAGCAGCGCGCAGATCAATCAGCCCCAGCATTTT.

On this clone: The junction shows a germline mismatch at one end, possibly a read error. The chain couples TRBV4-1 to TRBJ1-1; TRBD1 matches 7 bases. The CDR3 covers 18 residues. Germline loops: CDR1 MGHRA, CDR2 YSYEKL. In nucleotides, the CDR3 is TGCGCCAGCAGCAAAGATCCTAGAGGGGGCGAGGTAAACACTGAAGCTTTCTTT. Its translation: CASSKDPRGGEVNTEAFF.

The chain is built from TRBV25-1 and TRBJ1-2; possibly TRBD1 for D (5 bases). The CDR3 consists of 16 residues. Germline V gene data show CDR1 as MGHDK and CDR2 as SYGVNS. Trimming removed 2 bases at V and 3 bases at J, with 16 bases between. This chain's CDR3 is CASSEPRGLDDYGYTF. CDR3 coding DNA: TGTGCCAGCAGTGAACCTAGGGGCCTAGACGACTATGGCTACACCTTC.

The chain carries TRBV27 and TRBJ1-6; no clear D. In germline, CDR1 is MNHEY, CDR2 SMNVEV (reference sequence). This CDR3 has 14 residues. V was clipped by 7 bases and J by 2 bases, with 9 bases between them. CDR3 nucleotides: TGTGCCAGCAAAGGCGGACCCTATAATTCACCCCTCCACTTT. Translation gives CASKGGPYNSPLHF.

V gene TRBV9 combines with J gene TRBJ2-3; D uncertain. Trimming pared 2 bases from V and 4 bases from J, leaving 11 bases between. The CDR3 length is 14 residues. The germline gives CDR1 SGDLS, CDR2 YYNGEE. This CDR3 reads CASSVFSLSDTQYF. The CDR3 region has the DNA TGTGCCAGCAGCGTTTTTTCCCTCTCAGATACGCAGTATTTT.

The rearrangement uses TRBV7-7 and TRBJ2-2; D is perhaps TRBD2 (6 bases). Trimming stripped 4 bases from V and 5 bases from J, with 17 bases between. The CDR3 is made up of 16 amino acids. CDR1 is SSHAT, CDR2 FNYEAQ, per germline (reference sequence). CDR3 nucleotide sequence: TGTGCCAGCAGCTCTAAAGCCCCGGCGGGGACCGGGGAGCTGTTTTTT. Protein product: CASSSKAPAGTGELFF.

The J gene is TRBJ2-3, the V gene TRBV28; possibly TRBD2 for D (5 bases). Germline V lookup: CDR1 MDHEN, CDR2 SYDVKM. The CDR3 covers 16 residues. Between the trimmed V and J ends, which lost 5 bases and 1 base, there was a span of 16 bases. The CDR3: CASSPRTFLGTDTQYF. CDR3 in DNA: TGTGCCAGCAGTCCTAGGACTTTTCTTGGCACAGATACGCAGTATTTT.

The rearrangement joins TRBV5-6 to TRBJ2-7; D gene ambiguous. Per germline, CDR1 SGHDT and CDR2 YYEEEE. CDR3 length: 14 residues. Trimming cost V 4 bases and J 4 bases, with 15 bases left between them. The CDR3 spells CASSARVGRYEQYF. CDR3 coding DNA: TGTGCCAGCAGCGCCCGGGTTGGACGTTACGAGCAGTACTTC.

The genes are TRBV10-2 and TRBJ2-3, with D possibly being TRBD1 or TRBD2 (5 bases each). The CDR3 spans 13 residues. The ends were cut back, 8 bases at V and 6 bases at J, with 15 bases in the middle. Per the germline V gene, CDR1 is WSHSY and CDR2 is SAAADI. In nucleotides, the CDR3 is TGCGCCAGCGGGGACGGATTATTCGATACGCAGTATTTT. Translation: CASGDGLFDTQYF.

The rearrangement joins TRBV3-1 (or the pseudogene TRBV3-2) to TRBJ2-1; D might be TRBD2 (5 bases). Germline loops: CDR1 LGHDT, CDR2 YNNKEL (reference sequence). Between the trimmed V and J ends, which lost 4 bases and 8 bases, there was a span of 24 bases. The CDR3 is 17 residues long. CDR3 residues: CASSPPAVQPMVDEQFF. CDR3 nucleotides: TGTGCCAGCAGCCCACCAGCGGTACAGCCTATGGTCGATGAGCAGTTCTTC.

The chain links TRBV6-2 or TRBV6-3 to TRBJ1-5; D might be TRBD1 (6 bases). CDR3 length: 15 residues. The V and J ends lost 2 bases and 5 bases respectively, with 13 bases between them. Germline CDR1 and CDR2: MNHEY and SVGEGT. The chain's CDR3 is CASSYGDRPDQPQHF. The CDR3 DNA is TGTGCCAGCAGTTACGGCGACAGGCCAGATCAGCCCCAGCATTTT.

The J gene is TRBJ2-5, the V gene TRBV2; 7 positions agree with TRBD2. The V gene end was trimmed by 2 bases and the J gene end by 7 bases; junction bases not matched to a gene: 10. The germline gives CDR1 SNHLY, CDR2 FYNNEI. This CDR3 region has 15 residues. CDR3 nucleotides: TGTGCCAGCAGTGAACCAACAACTAGCGTTGGGACCCAGTACTTC. Translated, it gives CASSEPTTSVGTQYF.

The CDR3 DNA reads as TGTGCCAGCACCCGGACTAGCGGGGGGCCCTCCTACGAGCAGTACTTC. It specifies CASTRTSGGPSYEQYF. The genes are TRBV13 and TRBJ2-7; 14 bases fit TRBD2. This CDR3 has 16 amino acids. Germline V gives CDR1 PRHDT, CDR2 FYEKMQ (reference sequence). The trim removed 7 bases at V and 0 bases at J, leaving 5 bases unmatched.

This clone was detected only a few times. The gene calls are TRBV7-2 and TRBJ1-6, with D uncertain. Trimming shortened V by 3 bases and J by 0 bases, and 12 bases separated the two germline ends. This CDR3 contains 17 residues. CDR1 is SGHTA, CDR2 FQGNSA, per germline. CDR3 sequence (DNA): TGTGCCAGCAGCTTGTACGTCCTCAGCTCCTATAATTCACCCCTCCACTTT. Protein product: CASSLYVLSSYNSPLHF.

The chain carries TRBV5-4 and TRBJ2-1, with D uncertain. The ends were cut back, 6 bases at V and 0 bases at J, with 10 bases in the middle. This CDR3 comprises 14 residues. CDR1 and CDR2 from the germline V gene are SGHNT and YYREEE (reference sequence). Here the CDR3 DNA reads TGTGCCAGCACTCAGGACGGCTCCTACAATGAGCAGTTCTTC. This gives the protein CASTQDGSYNEQFF.

This chain uses TRBV6-5 with TRBJ1-4; D uncertain. The CDR3 totals 16 residues. Germline values: CDR1 MNHEY, CDR2 SVGAGI. The V and J ends lost 2 bases and 0 bases respectively, with 10 bases between them. The CDR3 region is CASSYGLEATNEKLFF. As DNA, the CDR3 is TGTGCCAGCAGTTACGGTCTTGAGGCAACTAATGAAAAACTGTTTTTT.